This is a list of T cell receptor beta chains from one sample in a study of human CD8 memory T cell subsets. TCRdb reworked the 5' RACE reads into one entry per CDR3 protein, no DNA. The sample features around 9,600 distinct CDR3 sequences, with over 12% in its top ten. The specimen was CD8+ T cells from PBMCs. The receptors here all came from a human donor in good health. Both conserved end residues are part of each CDR3. The size of a clone is reported for some rows only, either as once, few or many, or as a class for expanded clones.

abundance: NA
v_gene: TRBV19
j_gene: TRBJ2-7
CDR3aa: CASSPGLVYEQYF

abundance: NA
v_gene: TRBV7-3
j_gene: TRBJ2-1
CDR3aa: CASSFREYDEQFF

abundance: NA
v_gene: TRBV14
j_gene: TRBJ2-5
CDR3aa: CASSRSPGTSGGKQETQYF

abundance: NA
v_gene: TRBV7-6
j_gene: TRBJ2-1
CDR3aa: CASSPRTSGRNYNEQFF

abundance: NA
v_gene: TRBV7-3
j_gene: TRBJ2-2
CDR3aa: CASSPGLAGVAGELFF

abundance: NA
v_gene: TRBV10-3
j_gene: TRBJ2-2
CDR3aa: CAISESSTSGRTANTGELFF

abundance: NA
v_gene: TRBV5-6
j_gene: TRBJ2-1
CDR3aa: CASSLGGFEQFF

abundance: NA
v_gene: TRBV7-9
j_gene: TRBJ1-2
CDR3aa: CASSYGDLSGIGGYGYTF

abundance: NA
v_gene: TRBV20-1
j_gene: TRBJ2-7
CDR3aa: CSARPSGDYEQYF

abundance: NA
v_gene: TRBV14
j_gene: TRBJ2-7
CDR3aa: CASSPALSYYEQYF

abundance: medium-sized
v_gene: TRBV29-1
j_gene: TRBJ2-7
CDR3aa: CSALTGLSYEQYF

abundance: medium-sized
v_gene: TRBV5-5
j_gene: TRBJ2-2
CDR3aa: CASSLEQMNTGELFF

abundance: NA
v_gene: TRBV30
j_gene: TRBJ1-2
CDR3aa: CAWNWEGGDGYTF

abundance: medium-sized
v_gene: TRBV5-1
j_gene: TRBJ2-1
CDR3aa: CASSLSGPTDEQFF

abundance: medium-sized
v_gene: TRBV9
j_gene: TRBJ1-1
CDR3aa: CASSVTGRMNTEAFF

abundance: large
v_gene: TRBV7-2
j_gene: TRBJ2-7
CDR3aa: CASSLGFSYEQYF

abundance: NA
v_gene: TRBV7-8
j_gene: TRBJ2-3
CDR3aa: CASSLVASGSTDTQYF

abundance: medium-sized
v_gene: TRBV9
j_gene: TRBJ1-4
CDR3aa: CASTKGGSNEKLFF

abundance: NA
v_gene: TRBV7-9
j_gene: TRBJ2-7
CDR3aa: CAGSLGIYEQYF

abundance: NA
v_gene: TRBV6-6
j_gene: TRBJ1-5
CDR3aa: CASSYSGDRGSPQHF

abundance: medium-sized
v_gene: TRBV10-3
j_gene: TRBJ2-2
CDR3aa: CAISPNDHRDRVNTGELFF

abundance: NA
v_gene: TRBV7-9
j_gene: TRBJ1-1
CDR3aa: CASSRAAGIITEAFF

abundance: NA
v_gene: TRBV7-9
j_gene: TRBJ1-3
CDR3aa: CASSNMEIVRGQGGNTIYF

abundance: large
v_gene: TRBV7-9
j_gene: TRBJ2-3
CDR3aa: CASSSTSGASTDTQYF

abundance: NA
v_gene: TRBV7-9
j_gene: TRBJ1-2
CDR3aa: CASSSEGGSDGYTF

abundance: medium-sized
v_gene: TRBV27
j_gene: TRBJ2-1
CDR3aa: CASSFEQSSYNEQFF

abundance: NA
v_gene: TRBV7-6
j_gene: TRBJ2-1
CDR3aa: CASSLRGATSGSSYNEQFF

abundance: NA
v_gene: TRBV28
j_gene: TRBJ2-5
CDR3aa: CASDPTGTGLQETQYF

abundance: NA
v_gene: TRBV11-2
j_gene: TRBJ2-5
CDR3aa: CASSLGPQETQYF

abundance: NA
v_gene: TRBV29-1
j_gene: TRBJ2-3
CDR3aa: CSVEGSSGGSLAQYF

abundance: NA
v_gene: TRBV20-1
j_gene: TRBJ2-3
CDR3aa: CSAYPWGFGLAGSTDTQYF

abundance: medium-sized
v_gene: TRBV7-6
j_gene: TRBJ2-1
CDR3aa: CASSLGNWEYNEQFF

abundance: NA
v_gene: TRBV7-3
j_gene: TRBJ2-1
CDR3aa: CASSSTPPEQFF

abundance: NA
v_gene: TRBV19
j_gene: TRBJ2-1
CDR3aa: CASSIPGRAREQFF

abundance: NA
v_gene: TRBV18
j_gene: TRBJ2-7
CDR3aa: CASSPATSYEQYF

abundance: NA
v_gene: TRBV6-4
j_gene: TRBJ2-1
CDR3aa: CASSDLGGGYNEQFF

abundance: NA
v_gene: TRBV11-2
j_gene: TRBJ2-7
CDR3aa: CASSLETGWAEQYF

abundance: NA
v_gene: TRBV28
j_gene: TRBJ2-5
CDR3aa: CASSSGTDHQETQYF

abundance: large
v_gene: TRBV7-6
j_gene: TRBJ1-2
CDR3aa: CASSLEAQSYGYTF

abundance: NA
v_gene: TRBV9
j_gene: TRBJ1-2
CDR3aa: CASSHGTEFYGYTF

abundance: NA
v_gene: TRBV2
j_gene: TRBJ1-5
CDR3aa: CASSGTDSNQPQHF

abundance: NA
v_gene: TRBV14
j_gene: TRBJ2-7
CDR3aa: CASSPLRGRGEQYF

abundance: NA
v_gene: TRBV18
j_gene: TRBJ2-1
CDR3aa: CASSPLGDSSYNEQFF

abundance: NA
v_gene: TRBV20-1
j_gene: TRBJ1-2
CDR3aa: CSARDWDYGYTF

abundance: NA
v_gene: TRBV20-1
j_gene: TRBJ1-1
CDR3aa: CSARSIGFTEAFF

abundance: medium-sized
v_gene: TRBV4-1
j_gene: TRBJ2-1
CDR3aa: CASSQEARGQDEQFF

abundance: NA
v_gene: TRBV29-1
j_gene: TRBJ2-1
CDR3aa: CSVLGGLYNEQFF

abundance: NA
v_gene: TRBV4-1
j_gene: TRBJ2-3
CDR3aa: CASRGAGGTDTQYF

abundance: NA
v_gene: TRBV7-9
j_gene: TRBJ2-3
CDR3aa: CASSSRDRATDTQYF